One and the same sample provided the 17 T cell receptor beta chains below, sequenced in a study of long-term antiretroviral therapy in people with HIV. Running of the v3.0 immunoSEQ assay took place at survey level. Sequencing was performed with immunoSEQ multiplex PCR; in TCRdb, only in-frame clones are kept and a portion is missing. This sample has tens of thousands of clones, with roughly 73% found just once. The source material was unsorted PBMCs, sampled 1.5 years before starting antiretroviral therapy. The receptor source for this set is a man younger than 35 with HIV.

The J gene is TRBJ1-1, the V gene TRBV30; maybe TRBD1 (5 bases). This CDR3 is 14 amino acids long. The V gene's germline CDR1 is GTSNPN and CDR2 SVGIG (reference sequence). The V and J ends lost 4 bases and 0 bases respectively, with 12 bases between them. In nucleotides, the CDR3 is TGTGCCTGGACCGCTGACAGCATGAACACTGAAGCTTTCTTT. Its translation: CAWTADSMNTEAFF.

The chain recombines TRBV28 with TRBJ2-5; 10 bases agree with TRBD2. The germline CDR1 and CDR2 sequences are MDHEN and SYDVKM. V lost 5 bases, J lost 2 bases, and 8 bases stayed unmatched. This CDR3 has 16 amino acids. The CDR3 DNA follows: TGTGCCAGCAGTCTGAGACTAGCGGGCTCTCAAGAGACCCAGTACTTC. Protein: CASSLRLAGSQETQYF.

This clone is classed as medium-sized. The chain links TRBV19 to TRBJ1-1; no clear D. With 5 bases removed from V and 3 bases from J, the gap between germline ends came to 7 bases. Germline CDR1 and CDR2: LNHDA and SQIVND (reference sequence). CDR3 size: 12 residues. DNA for the CDR3: TGTGCCAGTAGTGTCTGGGACACTGAAGCTTTCTTT. Translation gives CASSVWDTEAFF. Variable domain in full (rest from reference TRBV19 and TRBJ1-1): DGGITQSPKYLFRKEGQNVTLSCEQNLNHDAMYWYRQDPGQGLRLIYYSQIVNDFQKGDIAEGYSVSREKKESFPLTVTSAQKNPTAFYLCASSVWDTEAFFGQGTRLTVV.

Concerning this clone: The same CDR3 also results from other DNA sequences found in this sample. The chain carries TRBV6-5 and TRBJ2-1, with D unresolved. Germline assignment: CDR1 MNHEY and CDR2 SVGAGI. The length of the CDR3 is 13 residues. Trimming stripped 5 bases from V and 0 bases from J, with 5 bases between. The CDR3: CASSDDSYNEQFF. Written as DNA, the CDR3 is TGTGCCAGCAGTGACGACTCCTACAATGAGCAGTTCTTC.

The J gene is TRBJ1-1, the V gene TRBV4-1, with D perhaps matching TRBD1 (5 bases). The V and J ends lost 0 bases and 10 bases respectively, with 9 bases between them. This CDR3 spans 12 amino acids. The germline CDR1 and CDR2 sequences are MGHRA and YSYEKL. In nucleotides, the CDR3 is TGCGCCAGCAGCCAAGACGGGGCTCGAGCTTTCTTT. Amino acid sequence: CASSQDGARAFF.

The rearrangement links TRBV29-1 to TRBJ2-7; 10 bases are a match to TRBD1. CDR3 size: 13 residues. Germline V gene lookup returns CDR1 SQVTM and CDR2 ANQGSEA. V lost 4 bases to trimming and J lost 4 bases; unmatched junction nucleotides: 4. CDR3 sequence (DNA): TGCAGCGTTGGCAGGGACAGGGGATACGAGCAGTACTTC. Encoded protein: CSVGRDRGYEQYF.

The DNA for the CDR3 is TGTGCCAGCAGCCAGGGGTCTAACTATGGCTACACCTTC. It codes for CASSQGSNYGYTF. V is TRBV27 and J is TRBJ1-2; D perhaps matches TRBD1 (6 bases). The V gene's germline CDR1 is MNHEY and CDR2 SMNVEV (reference sequence). The length of the CDR3 is 13 residues. The V end was cut by 6 bases, the J end by 0 bases, with 8 bases between.

The gene calls are TRBV5-1 and TRBJ2-3; TRBD2 is a possible D gene (7 bases). This CDR3 is built from 16 residues. Trimming removed 4 bases at V and 6 bases at J, with 21 bases between. From germline, CDR1 is SGHRS and CDR2 YFSETQ. The CDR3 region is CASSPEGGGRTDTQYF. DNA for the CDR3: TGCGCCAGCAGCCCGGAAGGGGGGGGGAGGACTGATACGCAGTATTTT.

The chain uses TRBV19 and TRBJ2-7; 10 bases align to TRBD2. Germline lookup yields CDR1 LNHDA and CDR2 SQIVND (reference sequence). The length of the CDR3 is 14 residues. The V gene end was trimmed by 5 bases and the J gene end by 6 bases; junction bases not matched to a gene: 7. This CDR3 is CASSASGRRGEQYF. CDR3 sequence (DNA): TGTGCCAGTAGTGCTAGCGGGAGACGGGGCGAGCAGTACTTC.

The V and J genes are TRBV6-5 and TRBJ1-5, with D possibly matching TRBD1 (5 bases). V lost 4 bases and J 3 bases, leaving 10 bases between the germline ends. Germline V gene lookup returns CDR1 MNHEY and CDR2 SVGAGI. CDR3 length equals 14 residues. The CDR3 reads CASSSRQYNQPQHF. CDR3 DNA sequence: TGTGCCAGCAGTTCCCGACAGTACAATCAGCCCCAGCATTTT.

The CDR3 is CASSSNEQFF. The CDR3 DNA sequence: TGTGCCAGCTCATCCAATGAGCAGTTCTTC. The chain combines TRBV18 with TRBJ2-1; D unresolved. CDR1 is KGHSH and CDR2 is LQKENI in the germline V gene. The V and J ends lost 5 bases and 6 bases respectively, with 2 bases between them. This CDR3 region has 10 residues. Supplemented by reference TRBV18 and TRBJ2-1, the full variable domain reads NAGVMQNPRHLVRRRGQEARLRCSPMKGHSHVYWYRQLPEEGLKFMVYLQKENIIDESGMPKERFSAEFPKEGPSILRIQQVVRGDSAAYFCASSSNEQFFGPGTRLTVL.

In the case of this clone: Other DNA sequences in the same sample also yield this CDR3. V usage is TRBV4-1 and J usage is TRBJ2-1, with D maybe TRBD1 (6 bases). The CDR3 covers 13 residues. Germline V gives CDR1 MGHRA, CDR2 YSYEKL. The V end lost 4 bases, the J end lost 7 bases, and 11 bases lay between the germline ends. The CDR3 DNA is TGCGCCAGCAGCCTACAAACAGGGAATGAGCAGTTCTTC. It specifies CASSLQTGNEQFF.

This chain uses TRBV4-1 with TRBJ1-2; D gene uncertain. This CDR3 has 15 amino acids. V lost 1 base, J lost 0 bases, and 9 bases lay in between. Germline CDR1 reads MGHRA; CDR2 reads YSYEKL. This CDR3 is CASSQVAGTNYGYTF. The CDR3 region has the DNA TGCGCCAGCAGCCAAGTGGCGGGGACTAACTATGGCTACACCTTC.

The gene calls are TRBV7-6 and TRBJ1-1; D uncertain. V was shortened by 6 bases and J by 2 bases, with 10 bases between the two germline ends. This CDR3 region has 13 residues. Germline CDR1 and CDR2: SGHVS and FNYEAQ. This chain's CDR3 is CASSLMYNTEAFF. The CDR3 DNA is TGTGCCAGCAGTCTAATGTACAACACTGAAGCTTTCTTT. Combining the CDR3 with reference TRBV7-6 and TRBJ1-1 gives the whole variable domain GAGVSQSPRYKVTKRGQDVALRCDPISGHVSLYWYRQALGQGPEFLTYFNYEAQQDKSGLPNDRFSAERPEGSISTLTIQRTEQRDSAMYRCASSLMYNTEAFFGQGTRLTVV.

The gene calls are TRBV10-3 and TRBJ2-5; D possibly uses TRBD1 or TRBD2 (5 bases each). V gave up 0 bases and J gave up 2 bases, with 13 bases separating them. Per the germline V gene, CDR1 is ENHRY and CDR2 is SYGVKD. This CDR3 has 16 amino acids. DNA for the CDR3: TGTGCCATCAGTGAGTCGAGTGTCGGGGCTCAAGAGACCCAGTACTTC. It encodes CAISESSVGAQETQYF.

This clone was seen a single time. The chain joins TRBV15 to TRBJ1-3; tentative D call: TRBD1 (5 bases). Trimming removed 2 bases from V and 1 base from J, with 15 bases in between. CDR3 length equals 17 residues. Germline assignment: CDR1 LNHNV and CDR2 YYDKDF (reference sequence). CDR3 loop: CATSRTPWGLSGNTIYF. CDR3 sequence (DNA): TGTGCCACCAGCAGAACTCCCTGGGGACTTTCTGGAAACACCATATATTTT.

A single count supports this clone. The V gene is TRBV2, the J gene TRBJ1-1; 8 nucleotides align to TRBD1. The CDR3 spans 15 residues. J lost 0 bases, V lost 5 bases, and 5 bases had no gene match. Germline-derived CDR1 and CDR2 are SNHLY and FYNNEI. CDR3 residues: CASSWTGLMNTEAFF. The CDR3 nucleotides are TGTGCCAGCAGTTGGACAGGGTTAATGAACACTGAAGCTTTCTTT.